The clone carrying this T cell receptor beta chain was seen just once. Antigen specificity is unknown. The data derive from a study of blood T cells in healthy people across ages. The use of a sample-barcoded 5' primer and a J-beta primer mix characterized a second PCR of roughly 6 to 11 cycles. TCRdb fed the 5' RACE reads into MiXCR, producing one record per CDR3 protein. The sample yields around 650,000 distinct CDR3 sequences, approximately 40% seen once. Study-level findings and limits: With naive T cell percentage, TCR beta diversity showed a strong correlation. Researchers deemed the diversity estimates from one million T cells underestimates. Age brought a roughly linear fall in TCR beta diversity measured per million T cells.

V shed 4 bases, J shed 7 bases, and the junction held 9 bases outside the gene matches. Germline V CDR1 and CDR2: SGHRS, YFSETQ. The CDR3 runs 15 residues. The chain carries TRBV5-1 and TRBJ2-2, with 8 bases lining up with TRBD2. The clonotype was recovered from a man of 80 years or more in good health. Sequenced input: blood. CDR3 sequence: CASSSTGGQNGELFF. The CDR3 coding sequence is TGCGCCAGCAGCAGCACGGGGGGGCAAAACGGGGAGCTGTTTTTT.